The 28 T cell receptor beta chains in this list originate from one sample, sequenced in a study of molecular identifiers for immune sequencing clone quantification. Using its own MiXCR run on the PCR reads, TCRdb lists one record per CDR3 protein. The sample contains roughly 320,000 distinct CDR3 sequences, 20% to 25% of which appear only once. The specimen sequenced was naive CD8+ T cells from blood, with Jurkat cell RNA spiked in. Subset denoted: FACS-sorted CD8+CD4-CCR7+CD45RA+ naive T cells. The receptors were sampled from a human donor in good health. Some libraries in this study had Jurkat cell RNA spiked in.

This clonotype was seen ten or more times. V usage is TRBV28 and J usage is TRBJ2-7; D is unresolved. The length of the CDR3 is 14 residues. Germline loops: CDR1 MDHEN, CDR2 SYDVKM. Trimming pared 5 bases from V and 2 bases from J, leaving 13 bases between. The CDR3 loop reads CASSPSGGPYEQYF. The CDR3 nucleotides read TGTGCCAGCAGTCCCTCGGGTGGCCCCTACGAGCAGTACTTC.

In this sample, this clonotype turned up many times. This chain uses TRBV7-3 with TRBJ2-1; D is unresolved. Between the trimmed V and J ends, which lost 3 bases and 5 bases, there was a span of 11 bases. The germline V gene encodes CDR1 SGHTA and CDR2 FQGTGA. This CDR3 region has 14 residues. DNA of the CDR3: TGTGCCAGCAGCTTTAGTGAGATTGACAATGAGCAGTTCTTC. Its translation is CASSFSEIDNEQFF.

The sample holds many counts of this clonotype. The V call is TRBV12-5, the J call TRBJ2-7; 13 bases are shared with TRBD2. The V and J ends lost 5 bases and 12 bases, in that order; junction bases with no gene match: 13. Germline V CDR1 and CDR2: LGHNT, FRNRAP. The CDR3 length is 15 residues. CDR3 DNA: TGTGCTAGTGGTCCAACGACCCGGACTAGCGGGAGTTGGTACTTC. Residues: CASGPTTRTSGSWYF.

Only one count was recorded for this clonotype. A read error may produce the germline difference seen at one junction end. The chain has TRBV28 and TRBJ1-1, with a possible D match to TRBD1 (5 bases). The CDR3 sequence is 14 residues long. The V gene's germline CDR1 is MDHEN and CDR2 SYDVKM. The CDR3 DNA reads as TGTGCCAGCCGTTTAGGGTCGCCAGGGACTGAAGCTTTCTTT. It codes for CASRLGSPGTEAFF.

This clonotype has a count of ten or more. The genes are TRBV7-2 and TRBJ1-6; no firm D call. CDR3 size: 11 residues. From germline, CDR1 is SGHTA and CDR2 FQGNSA. V was cut by 8 bases and J by 16 bases, with 15 bases left in between. The CDR3 sequence is CASADGEQLHF. Here the CDR3 DNA reads TGTGCCAGCGCAGATGGGGAGCAACTCCACTTT.

As for this clonotype: A read error may explain this, as a much larger clone is one base away. The V and J genes are TRBV21-1 and TRBJ1-1; the table gives TRBD1 as D, unverified against the DNA. TRBV21-1 is an annotated pseudogene. CDR3 length: 14 residues. In nucleotides, the CDR3 is TGTGCCCCCCGGAACAGCGAAAGTAGAAATGAAGCTTTCTTT. Translated: CAPRNSESRNEAFF.

This clonotype was picked up many times. The rearrangement links TRBV29-1 to TRBJ1-2, with D perhaps matching TRBD1 (6 bases). This CDR3 comprises 15 residues. V shed 0 bases and J shed 4 bases, with 15 bases lying between them. Germline CDR1 is SQVTM and CDR2 is ANQGSEA. DNA for the CDR3: TGCAGCGTTGAAGATTGGGGGGCCCTAAGCTATGGCTACACCTTC. It translates to CSVEDWGALSYGYTF.

In its sample, this clonotype was seen many times. This sequence joins TRBV4-3 and TRBJ1-4; no definite D call. The CDR3 spans 15 residues. V gave up 0 bases and J gave up 3 bases, with 8 bases separating them. Germline CDR1 LGHNA, CDR2 YSLEER. In DNA, the CDR3 is TGCGCCAGCAGCCAAGAACCGGGGTCTAATGAAAAACTGTTTTTT. Translation: CASSQEPGSNEKLFF.

This clonotype appeared many times. The chain combines TRBV7-9 with TRBJ2-7, with 9 bases aligning to TRBD1. This CDR3 contains 17 residues. CDR1 is SEHNR, CDR2 FQNEAQ, per germline (reference sequence). J was trimmed by 4 bases and V by 0 bases; bases with no gene match: 10. In nucleotides, the CDR3 is TGTGCCAGCAGCTTAGCGGTCCGAGACAGGGGGTCATACGAGCAGTACTTC. Translated: CASSLAVRDRGSYEQYF.

This clonotype has at least ten counts. The chain couples TRBV12-3 or TRBV12-4 to TRBJ2-5; 10 bases are a match to TRBD2. This CDR3 is 16 amino acids long. J lost 2 bases, V lost 1 base, and 4 bases had no gene match. Written as DNA, the CDR3 is TGTGCCAGCAGTTTAGTACTAGCGGGATCACAAGAGACCCAGTACTTC. Encoded protein: CASSLVLAGSQETQYF.

The chain recombines TRBV29-1 with TRBJ2-5, with D possibly being TRBD1 (6 bases). Germline V lookup: CDR1 SQVTM, CDR2 ANQGSEA. The V gene lost 6 bases and the J gene lost 3 bases, with 23 bases spanning the gap. This CDR3 has 16 amino acids. As DNA, the CDR3 is TGCAGCGTCCCCAAGGGTGGACAGTTCAGTAAAGAGACCCAGTACTTC. This encodes CSVPKGGQFSKETQYF. The complete variable domain, with remaining parts taken from reference TRBV29-1 and TRBJ2-5, reads SAVISQKPSRDICQRGTSLTIQCQVDSQVTMMFWYRQQPGQSLTLIATANQGSEATYESGFVIDKFPISRPNLTFSTLTVSNMSPEDSSIYLCSVPKGGQFSKETQYFGPGTRLLVL.

On this clonotype: This could be a read error, since a much larger clone is one nucleotide away. Here the CDR3 omits its conserved ending phenylalanine or tryptophan, so a read error is the likely source. The chain carries TRBV20-1 and TRBJ2-1; D gene unclear. The CDR3 length is 13 residues. V was trimmed by 4 bases and J by 9 bases, leaving 16 bases between them. Germline V gene sequence: CDR1 DFQATT, CDR2 SNEGSKA (reference sequence). The CDR3 coding sequence is TGCAGTGCTACAATGCTACTGAAACGTGAGCAGTTCCTC. The encoded protein is CSATMLLKREQFL.

The V gene is TRBV12-3 or TRBV12-4, the J gene TRBJ2-7; TRBD1 agrees at 7 bases. This CDR3 has 12 amino acids. V lost 5 bases and J lost 7; bases outside the gene matches: 5. The CDR3 reads CASSPSGQEQYF. The CDR3 DNA reads TGTGCCAGCAGTCCTTCGGGACAGGAGCAGTACTTC.

This clonotype was seen repeatedly, ten times or more. V usage is TRBV7-6 and J usage is TRBJ2-3, with D perhaps TRBD2 (5 bases). The CDR3 spans 14 residues. V shed 0 bases and J shed 5 bases, with 9 bases lying between them. Per the germline V gene, CDR1 is SGHVS and CDR2 is FNYEAQ. This CDR3 reads CASSLAERLDTQYF. In DNA, the CDR3 is TGTGCCAGCAGCTTAGCGGAGCGGCTAGATACGCAGTATTTT. Supplemented by reference TRBV7-6 and TRBJ2-3, the full variable domain reads GAGVSQSPRYKVTKRGQDVALRCDPISGHVSLYWYRQALGQGPEFLTYFNYEAQQDKSGLPNDRFSAERPEGSISTLTIQRTEQRDSAMYRCASSLAERLDTQYFGPGTRLTVL.

In regard to this clonotype: A much larger clone differs from this one at a single base, so this may be a read error. The chain employs TRBV6-1 and TRBJ1-1; D unclear. Germline CDR1 is MNHNS and CDR2 is SASEGT. V was shortened by 8 bases and J by 6 bases, with 13 bases between the two germline ends. CDR3 length equals 12 residues. CDR3 in amino acids: CASDTVNAEAFF. In DNA, the CDR3 is TGTGCCAGCGATACAGTCAACGCTGAAGCTTTCTTT.

V is TRBV3-1 and J is TRBJ2-2; D is ambiguous. With 5 bases removed from V and 1 base from J, the gap between germline ends came to 8 bases. Germline V gene lookup returns CDR1 LGHDT and CDR2 YNNKEL (reference sequence). The CDR3 consists of 14 residues. CDR3 sequence: CASSGNRNTGELFF. CDR3 coding DNA: TGTGCCAGCAGCGGAAACAGGAACACCGGGGAGCTGTTTTTT.

This chain links TRBV10-3 with TRBJ2-1; 8 positions match TRBD2. Germline V CDR1 and CDR2: ENHRY, SYGVKD. Germline trimming cut 1 base from V and 0 bases from J; bases unmatched to any gene: 2. The CDR3 runs 16 residues. CDR3 DNA: TGTGCCATCAGTGAGTTAGCGGGGAGCTCCTACAATGAGCAGTTCTTC. Its translation: CAISELAGSSYNEQFF.

Many counts were recorded for this clonotype. V usage is TRBV6-1 and J usage is TRBJ2-7, with unresolved D. With 6 bases removed from V and 3 bases from J, the gap between germline ends came to 3 bases. CDR3 size: 10 residues. Germline V gives CDR1 MNHNS, CDR2 SASEGT. The CDR3 DNA sequence: TGTGCCAGCAGAAACTACGAGCAGTACTTC. It specifies CASRNYEQYF.

To note about this clonotype: A much larger clone is a single base away; this may be a read error. The chain couples TRBV5-6 to TRBJ2-1, with 7 bases fitting TRBD1. CDR3 length: 14 amino acids. The junction had 8 bases not matched to a gene; V was cut back by 3 bases and J by 8 bases. Germline CDR1 and CDR2: SGHDT and YYEEEE. CDR3 residues: CASSSGQTIYEQFF. CDR3 nucleotide sequence: TGTGCCAGCAGCTCGGGACAGACCATCTATGAGCAGTTCTTC. Together with reference TRBV5-6 and TRBJ2-1, the CDR3 gives the full variable domain: DAGVTQSPTHLIKTRGQQVTLRCSPKSGHDTVSWYQQALGQGPQFIFQYYEEEERQRGNFPDRFSGHQFPNYSSELNVNALLLGDSALYLCASSSGQTIYEQFFGPGTRLTVL.

The chain is built from TRBV30 and TRBJ1-6; D may be TRBD1 (5 bases). The CDR3 extends over 18 amino acids. V lost 1 base, J lost 8 bases, and 24 bases lay in between. Looked up from germline, CDR1 is GTSNPN and CDR2 is SVGIG (reference sequence). The CDR3 sequence is CAWSGERGLPPPHSPLHF. CDR3 DNA sequence: TGTGCCTGGAGTGGTGAAAGGGGACTTCCCCCGCCCCATTCACCCCTCCACTTT.

This clonotype was found a few times. The chain joins TRBV7-2 to TRBJ2-1; 7 bases are shared with TRBD1. This CDR3 comprises 15 residues. With V trimmed by 4 bases and J by 3 bases, 6 bases remained unmatched. In germline, CDR1 is SGHTA, CDR2 FQGNSA. The CDR3 sequence: CASSSTGFDYNEQFF. In DNA, the CDR3 is TGTGCCAGCAGCTCGACAGGGTTTGACTACAATGAGCAGTTCTTC.

This clonotype has ten or more counts. This chain links TRBV30 with TRBJ1-1, with D perhaps TRBD1 (5 bases). V lost 2 bases to trimming and J lost 0 bases, with 16 bases between them. Germline assignment: CDR1 GTSNPN and CDR2 SVGIG (reference sequence). The CDR3 is made up of 16 amino acids. The CDR3 DNA reads as TGTGCCTGGAGTCCCTTTTGGACAAACGTGAACACTGAAGCTTTCTTT. Translated, it gives CAWSPFWTNVNTEAFF.

The sample holds many counts of this clonotype. The chain is built from TRBV6-5 and TRBJ2-7; 9 bases line up with TRBD2. CDR1 is MNHEY, CDR2 SVGAGI, per germline. J gave up 3 bases and V 2 bases, and 5 bases lay outside the gene matches. CDR3 length: 15 residues. CDR3 coding DNA: TGTGCCAGCAGTTACGGTTCAGCGGGAGGCTACGAGCAGTACTTC. Translation: CASSYGSAGGYEQYF.

In regard to this clonotype: Possible read error: a much larger clone is one base away. V is TRBV19 and J is TRBJ2-7, with D perhaps TRBD1 or TRBD2 (6 bases each). V lost 6 bases and J lost 5, with 11 bases in between. This CDR3 has 12 amino acids. CDR1 is LNHDA, CDR2 SQIVND, per germline (reference sequence). In DNA form, the CDR3 reads TGTGCCAGTAGCCGGGGGCCCAACGAGCAGTACTTC. This gives the protein CASSRGPNEQYF.

This clonotype showed up many times. The chain links TRBV12-3 or TRBV12-4 to TRBJ2-4; 11 bases match TRBD2. This CDR3 comprises 16 residues. The V and J ends lost 4 bases and 0 bases, in that order; junction bases with no gene match: 2. CDR3 nucleotides: TGTGCCAGCAGTTCGGGACTAGCGGTAGCCAAAAACATTCAGTACTTC. It codes for CASSSGLAVAKNIQYF.

This sequence joins TRBV20-1 and TRBJ2-5; tentatively, D is TRBD1 (5 bases). CDR1 and CDR2 (germline): DFQATT, SNEGSKA (reference sequence). The CDR3 covers 17 residues. The V and J ends lost 1 base and 5 bases respectively, with 23 bases between them. DNA of the CDR3: TGCAGTGCTAGAGGACGACAGACAGACCCTCTACAGGAGACCCAGTACTTC. Its translation is CSARGRQTDPLQETQYF.

Many counts were recorded for this clonotype. The V and J genes are TRBV6-2 or TRBV6-3 and TRBJ2-5, with TRBD1 as a possible D gene (6 bases). V was shortened by 10 bases and J by 2 bases, with 17 bases between the two germline ends. This CDR3 has 14 residues. Germline-derived CDR1 and CDR2 are MNHEY and SVGEGT. Written as DNA, the CDR3 is TGTGCCACGGAAGGGGGACACCGACAAGAGACCCAGTACTTC. Protein sequence: CATEGGHRQETQYF.

To note about this clonotype: A much larger clonotype is one base distant, so this may be a read error. The chain joins TRBV13 to TRBJ1-1, with D hard to call. The CDR3 sequence is 13 residues long. The germline V gene encodes CDR1 PRHDT and CDR2 FYEKMQ (reference sequence). The CDR3 nucleotides read TGTGCCTGCAGCTTAGGCGGGCTGTTGAGAGCTTTCTTT. Its translation: CACSLGGLLRAFF.